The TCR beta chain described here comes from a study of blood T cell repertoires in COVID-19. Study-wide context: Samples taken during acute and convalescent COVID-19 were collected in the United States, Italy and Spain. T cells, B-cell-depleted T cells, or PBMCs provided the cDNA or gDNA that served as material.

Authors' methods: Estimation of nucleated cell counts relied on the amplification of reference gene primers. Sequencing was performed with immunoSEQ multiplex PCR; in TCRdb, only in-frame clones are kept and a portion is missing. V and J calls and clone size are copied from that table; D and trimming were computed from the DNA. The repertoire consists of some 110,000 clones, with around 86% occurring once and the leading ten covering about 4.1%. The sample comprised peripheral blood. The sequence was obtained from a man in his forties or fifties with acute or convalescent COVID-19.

The DNA of the CDR3 is TGTGCCAGCAACCCCACAGGGACTAACTATGGCTACACCTTC. This sequence encodes CASNPTGTNYGYTF. V gene TRBV27 combines with J gene TRBJ1-2; a possible D gene is TRBD1 (6 bases). Germline CDR1 MNHEY, CDR2 SMNVEV (reference sequence). This CDR3 has 14 amino acids. Trimming took off 7 bases at V and 0 bases at J, with 12 bases between the two ends.